This is a list of T cell receptor beta chains from one sample in a study of blood T cell repertoires in COVID-19. Using immunoSEQ multiplex PCR, the repertoire was profiled, and TCRdb retains in-frame clones only, with some absent. The repertoire consists of 270,000 or so clones, with about four fifths occurring once and the leading ten covering under 3.5%. The specimen was peripheral blood. These receptors were collected from a woman aged 18-29 years with acute or convalescent COVID-19. The CDR3 runs from the conserved cysteine through the conserved F or W. D genes are given only for firm matches. For some rows the clone size is stated as once, few or many, or as a class when expanded; others skip it.

d_gene	j_gene	v_gene	abundance	CDR3nt	CDR3aa
TRBD1	TRBJ2-6	TRBV7-8	NA	TGTGCCAGCAGCTTAGGACAGGGGTCGGGGGCCAACGTCCTGACTTTC	CASSLGQGSGANVLTF
NA	TRBJ1-6	TRBV21-1	NA	TGTGCCAGCAGCAAAGCATTCCCCTGCAGGTGGTCCCCCAATTCACCCCTCCACTTT	CASSKAFPCRWSPNSPLHF
TRBD1	TRBJ2-1	TRBV6-5	NA	TGTGCCAGCAGTAGGGGACAGGGTAATGAGCAGTTCTTC	CASSRGQGNEQFF
NA	TRBJ2-7	TRBV19	NA	TGTGCCAGTAGTACAAGACAGACCTACGAGCAGTACTTC	CASSTRQTYEQYF
NA	TRBJ1-1	TRBV12-3/TRBV12-4	NA	TGTGCCAGCAGTTTAGGGGCCCCTGAAGCTTTCTTT	CASSLGAPEAFF
TRBD2	TRBJ2-7	TRBV2	NA	TGTGCCAGCAGTGATGGGGGACTATATTACGAGCAGTACTTC	CASSDGGLYYEQYF
NA	TRBJ1-3	TRBV9	NA	TGTGCCAGCAGCGTAGGCCACAGCTCTGGAAACACCATATATTTT	CASSVGHSSGNTIYF
TRBD1	TRBJ2-6	TRBV28	NA	TGTGCCAGCAGTCTACTTTATGGACAGGGAGCCGGGGCCAACGTCCTGACTTTC	CASSLLYGQGAGANVLTF
TRBD2	TRBJ2-2	TRBV5-1	NA	TGCGCCAGCTCTGGTAGCGGGAGGGGCACCGGGGAGCTGTTTTTT	CASSGSGRGTGELFF
TRBD2	TRBJ2-3	TRBV30	once	TGTGCCTGGAGTAACAGCGGGAGGCTCACAGATACGCAGTATTTT	CAWSNSGRLTDTQYF